This TCR beta chain was identified in a study of T cell responses to AZD1222 COVID-19 vaccine. Study-level information: Both about-4-week and about-12-week second-dose recipients were combined. Points from the study as a whole: Unmutated variant regions reportedly attract nearly half of all spike-specific TCRs. In a largely white British group with more females than males, clonal diversity was possibly underestimated.

This clone was seen only once. Its antigen is unknown. There are 15 residues in the CDR3. Between the trimmed V and J ends, which lost 3 bases and 1 base, there was a span of 13 bases. Germline lookup yields CDR1 SNHLY and CDR2 FYNNEI. Generated by immunoSEQ multiplex PCR, the TCRdb table keeps only in-frame clones and is missing some. Of about 94,000 clones listed, roughly 90% are singletons. The genes are TRBV2 and TRBJ2-7; a possible D gene is TRBD1 (5 bases). This receptor was identified in an adult in good health. The sample was peripheral blood, taken on day 0 of AZD1222 vaccination. CDR3 sequence: CASSDPQGKSYEQYF. The DNA for the CDR3 is TGTGCCAGCAGTGACCCCCAGGGTAAATCCTACGAGCAGTACTTC.